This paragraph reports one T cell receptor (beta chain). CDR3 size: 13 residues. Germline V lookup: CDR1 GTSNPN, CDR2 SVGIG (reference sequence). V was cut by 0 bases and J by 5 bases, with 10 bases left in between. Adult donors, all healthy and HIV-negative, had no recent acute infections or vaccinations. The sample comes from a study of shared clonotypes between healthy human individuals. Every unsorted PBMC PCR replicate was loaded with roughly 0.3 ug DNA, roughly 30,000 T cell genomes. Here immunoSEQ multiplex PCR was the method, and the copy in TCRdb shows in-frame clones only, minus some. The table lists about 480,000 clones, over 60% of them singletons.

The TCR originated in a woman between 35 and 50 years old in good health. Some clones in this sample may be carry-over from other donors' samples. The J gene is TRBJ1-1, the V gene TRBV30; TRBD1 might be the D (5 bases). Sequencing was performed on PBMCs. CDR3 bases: TGTGCCTGGAGTGTACATGGGGGAACTGAAGCTTTCTTT. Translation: CAWSVHGGTEAFF.